Below, 24 T cell receptor beta chains from the same sample are listed, as sequenced in a study of blood T cells in healthy people across ages. Primers used in a second PCR of roughly 7 to 12 cycles were a sample-barcoded 5' primer and a J-beta primer mix. TCRdb re-derived calls from the 5' RACE reads in MiXCR, one entry per CDR3 protein. Among about 1.8 million distinct CDR3 sequences listed, around half were seen once. The sequenced sample was blood. Source of these receptors: a woman aged 40-49 years in good health.

The chain combines TRBV5-1 with TRBJ2-3; D uncertain. CDR1 SGHRS and CDR2 YFSETQ come from the germline V gene. The CDR3 has 14 amino acids. V lost 3 bases and J 0 bases, leaving 8 bases between the germline ends. The CDR3 loop is CASSWAFSTDTQYF. DNA for the CDR3: TGCGCCAGCAGCTGGGCCTTTAGCACAGATACGCAGTATTTT.

A single count supports this clonotype. The V gene is TRBV13, the J gene TRBJ2-1, with 9 positions matching TRBD2. CDR1 and CDR2 (germline): PRHDT, FYEKMQ (reference sequence). The CDR3 has 15 residues. The V and J ends lost 6 bases and 7 bases, in that order; junction bases with no gene match: 10. CDR3 loop: CASRPSGGPLNEQFF. The CDR3 DNA reads TGTGCCAGCAGACCCAGCGGGGGGCCCCTGAATGAGCAGTTCTTC.

The chain uses TRBV7-9 and TRBJ1-1, with a weak D call TRBD1 (5 bases). Germline assignment: CDR1 SEHNR and CDR2 FQNEAQ (reference sequence). Trimming took off 5 bases at V and 0 bases at J, with 13 bases between the two ends. The CDR3 is 15 amino acids. CDR3 region: CASSTSTAMNTEAFF. The CDR3 nucleotides are TGTGCCAGCAGCACCTCGACAGCGATGAACACTGAAGCTTTCTTT. The full variable domain, rest sourced from reference TRBV7-9 and TRBJ1-1, is DTGVSQNPRHKITKRGQNVTFRCDPISEHNRLYWYRQTLGQGPEFLTYFQNEAQLEKSRLLSDRFSAERPKGSFSTLEIQRTEQGDSAMYLCASSTSTAMNTEAFFGQGTRLTVV.

The chain is built from TRBV9 and TRBJ1-5; no firm D call. The CDR3 has 13 residues. Per the germline V gene, CDR1 is SGDLS and CDR2 is YYNGEE. The V end lost 3 bases, the J end lost 8 bases, and 12 bases lay between the germline ends. CDR3 coding DNA: TGTGCCAGCAGCGGACCCCCTGGGGAGCCCCAGCATTTT. Protein product: CASSGPPGEPQHF.

This clonotype came up a few times. This rearrangement joins TRBV20-1 to TRBJ2-3; 8 positions agree with TRBD2. This CDR3 has 15 amino acids. Germline-derived CDR1 and CDR2 are DFQATT and SNEGSKA (reference sequence). Trimming cost V 0 bases and J 4 bases; bases outside gene matches: 6. CDR3 sequence reads: CSARDGAGGPDTQYF. In DNA form, the CDR3 reads TGCAGTGCTAGAGATGGGGCGGGGGGCCCAGATACGCAGTATTTT.

This clonotype appeared once. One base away lies a much larger clone, so this may be a sequencing read error. The V and J genes are TRBV6-5 and TRBJ2-7, with 9 positions matching TRBD1. The J call may be in error: the DNA end matches TRBJ2-4 better. This CDR3 has 15 residues. Germline CDR1 MNHEY, CDR2 SVGAGI. The CDR3 protein is CAGSYGQGAKNIQYF. The CDR3 DNA reads TGTGCCGGCAGTTACGGACAGGGGGCCAAAAACATTCAGTACTTC.

The V call is TRBV5-6, the J call TRBJ2-5; the match to TRBD1 covers 7 bases. The CDR3 extends over 15 amino acids. Unmatched junction bases numbered 8, after V lost 1 base and J lost 5 bases. CDR1 and CDR2 from the germline V gene are SGHDT and YYEEEE. This chain's CDR3 is CASSLLRGPAETQYF. In DNA form, the CDR3 reads TGTGCCAGCAGCTTGCTTAGGGGGCCGGCGGAGACCCAGTACTTC.

This chain links TRBV2 with TRBJ2-4, with 8 bases aligning to TRBD1. The CDR3 totals 15 residues. Germline lookup yields CDR1 SNHLY and CDR2 FYNNEI. V lost 4 bases to trimming and J lost 3 bases; unmatched junction nucleotides: 5. Written as DNA, the CDR3 is TGTGCCAGCAGTGCGGACAGGGATGGCAAAAACATTCAGTACTTC. Amino acid sequence: CASSADRDGKNIQYF.

V gene TRBV7-6 combines with J gene TRBJ2-1, with a weak D call TRBD2 (6 bases). V lost 4 bases, J lost 5 bases, and 18 bases lay in between. Germline CDR1 SGHVS, CDR2 FNYEAQ. This CDR3 has 16 residues. In DNA, the CDR3 is TGTGCCAGCAGCTCGCTGGGTATCGGGGGTGACAATGAGCAGTTCTTC. This sequence encodes CASSSLGIGGDNEQFF.

This clonotype was counted a few times. This chain joins TRBV20-1 and TRBJ2-1; a possible D gene is TRBD2 (6 bases). In germline, CDR1 is DFQATT, CDR2 SNEGSKA (reference sequence). The CDR3 length is 14 residues. Trimming shortened V by 1 base and J by 7 bases, and 14 bases separated the two germline ends. CDR3 sequence: CSARVGLLLNEQFF. CDR3 bases: TGCAGTGCTAGAGTAGGACTACTACTAAATGAGCAGTTCTTC.

This clonotype was detected only a few times. The chain recombines TRBV28 with TRBJ2-3, with a possible D match to TRBD1 (5 bases). The germline V gene encodes CDR1 MDHEN and CDR2 SYDVKM. Trimming stripped 6 bases from V and 8 bases from J, with 12 bases between. The CDR3 sequence is 12 residues long. CDR3 residues: CASSVQDRTQYF. In DNA, the CDR3 is TGTGCCAGCAGCGTACAGGATCGTACGCAGTATTTT. Together with reference TRBV28 and TRBJ2-3, the CDR3 gives the full variable domain: DVKVTQSSRYLVKRTGEKVFLECVQDMDHENMFWYRQDPGLGLRLIYFSYDVKMKEKGDIPEGYSVSREKKERFSLILESASTNQTSMYLCASSVQDRTQYFGPGTRLTVL.

V is TRBV9 and J is TRBJ2-3, with D tentatively TRBD1 or TRBD2 (6 bases each). From germline, CDR1 is SGDLS and CDR2 YYNGEE. With 4 bases removed from V and 5 bases from J, the gap between germline ends came to 14 bases. The CDR3 is 14 amino acids. CDR3 DNA: TGTGCCAGCAGCATTTGGGGGGCCGGAGATACGCAGTATTTT. This translates into CASSIWGAGDTQYF.

V gene TRBV20-1 combines with J gene TRBJ2-4; perhaps TRBD2 as D (6 bases). The ends were cut back, 3 bases at V and 2 bases at J, with 11 bases in the middle. This CDR3 spans 14 amino acids. The V gene's germline CDR1 is DFQATT and CDR2 SNEGSKA (reference sequence). CDR3 in DNA: TGCAGTGCTAGCGCCGGGAGTTCCAAAAACATTCAGTACTTC. It codes for CSASAGSSKNIQYF.

This clonotype has just a few counts. CDR3 in DNA: TGTGCCAGCAGCCCTTGGACAGATTCACCCCTCCACTTT. Protein sequence: CASSPWTDSPLHF. The rearrangement uses TRBV7-9 and TRBJ1-6; possibly TRBD1 for D (6 bases). Trimming cost V 5 bases and J 8 bases, with 10 bases left between them. Germline CDR1 is SEHNR and CDR2 is FQNEAQ (reference sequence). The CDR3 totals 13 residues.

The chain links TRBV5-1 to TRBJ2-5, with 11 bases that match TRBD2. The J segment lost 4 bases and the V segment lost 7 bases, leaving 3 bases of the junction unmatched. Germline assignment: CDR1 SGHRS and CDR2 YFSETQ. This CDR3 has 13 residues. The CDR3 loop reads CASGGLAAETQYF. CDR3 bases: TGCGCCAGCGGGGGACTAGCGGCAGAGACCCAGTACTTC.

The chain joins TRBV20-1 to TRBJ2-3; 7 bases are shared with TRBD2. CDR3 length: 15 amino acids. With V trimmed by 0 bases and J by 5 bases, 8 bases remained unmatched. Germline CDR1 reads DFQATT; CDR2 reads SNEGSKA (reference sequence). The CDR3 here is CSARDGGGGGDTQYF. CDR3 nucleotide sequence: TGCAGTGCTAGAGATGGGGGTGGGGGGGGAGATACGCAGTATTTT.

V is TRBV20-1 and J is TRBJ1-6; maybe TRBD1 (5 bases). The V gene's germline CDR1 is DFQATT and CDR2 SNEGSKA (reference sequence). V shed 0 bases and J shed 6 bases, with 18 bases lying between them. CDR3 size: 17 residues. Here the CDR3 reads CSARDGTQGVLNSPLHF. CDR3 DNA: TGCAGTGCTAGAGATGGAACCCAGGGAGTTCTTAATTCACCCCTCCACTTT.

This sequence joins TRBV6-5 and TRBJ2-5, with D tentatively TRBD1 (7 bases). V was clipped by 2 bases and J by 2 bases, with 15 bases between them. Per germline, CDR1 MNHEY and CDR2 SVGAGI. The CDR3 runs to 16 residues. CDR3 sequence: CASSYTGAGQQETQYF. CDR3 DNA sequence: TGTGCCAGCAGTTACACGGGCGCGGGACAGCAAGAGACCCAGTACTTC.

This rearrangement joins TRBV27 to TRBJ2-1; tentatively, D is TRBD1 (5 bases). Trimming cost V 6 bases and J 5 bases, with 11 bases left between them. This CDR3 is built from 13 residues. The germline gives CDR1 MNHEY, CDR2 SMNVEV (reference sequence). The CDR3 DNA reads as TGTGCCAGCAGCTGGCAGGGAAACAATGAGCAGTTCTTC. It yields the protein CASSWQGNNEQFF.

This clonotype came up a few times. This rearrangement joins TRBV5-1 to TRBJ2-1; the match to TRBD2 covers 8 bases. The CDR3 totals 16 residues. Per the germline V gene, CDR1 is SGHRS and CDR2 is YFSETQ. The V gene end was trimmed by 0 bases and the J gene end by 3 bases; junction bases not matched to a gene: 5. This chain's CDR3 is CASSLAPAGVYNEQFF. CDR3 coding DNA: TGCGCCAGCAGCTTGGCCCCAGCGGGGGTCTACAATGAGCAGTTCTTC.

This clonotype was picked up a small number of times. V is TRBV7-9 and J is TRBJ2-1; D gene uncertain. Germline loops: CDR1 SEHNR, CDR2 FQNEAQ (reference sequence). The CDR3 covers 15 residues. Trimming took off 2 bases at V and 0 bases at J, with 8 bases between the two ends. CDR3 loop: CASSLTAISYNEQFF. CDR3 bases: TGTGCCAGCAGCTTAACGGCAATCTCCTACAATGAGCAGTTCTTC.

The chain carries TRBV6-5 and TRBJ2-1; D is ambiguous. Trimming cost V 0 bases and J 7 bases, with 10 bases left between them. Germline CDR1 and CDR2: MNHEY and SVGAGI. The CDR3 loop spans 14 amino acids. CDR3 in DNA: TGTGCCAGCAGTTACTCGTTCGGTGGTAATGAGCAGTTCTTC. Translating gives CASSYSFGGNEQFF.

This chain links TRBV9 with TRBJ1-2, with 7 bases aligning to TRBD1. CDR3 length: 16 residues. With V trimmed by 0 bases and J by 4 bases, 9 bases remained unmatched. The germline V gene has CDR1 SGDLS and CDR2 YYNGEE. DNA for the CDR3: TGTGCCAGCAGCGTAGATCGGACAGGCCCCCTCTATGGCTACACCTTC. Amino acids: CASSVDRTGPLYGYTF.

The V call is TRBV13, the J call TRBJ1-2; 7 bases are a match to TRBD1. V lost 7 bases to trimming and J lost 1 base; unmatched junction nucleotides: 6. The CDR3 sequence is 14 residues long. CDR1 and CDR2 (germline): PRHDT, FYEKMQ (reference sequence). The CDR3 region has the DNA TGTGCCAGCAAGTCCGGGACAGTTAACTATGGCTACACCTTC. Encoded protein: CASKSGTVNYGYTF.